The 25 T cell receptor beta chains listed next were all sequenced from one sample in a study of CD8 T cells in Susac syndrome. Reverse transcription of about 0.45 to 1 ug RNA was carried out with random hexamers. In TCRdb, the immunoSEQ multiplex PCR reads were re-called with MiXCR into one record per CDR3 protein. In the table there are around 200,000 distinct CDR3 sequences, 92% of which are singletons. Sequenced material: CD8+ T cells from PBMCs. The receptor source for this set is a human donor with multiple sclerosis.

The chain is built from TRBV29-1 and TRBJ2-7; 8 nucleotides match TRBD2. CDR1 is SQVTM and CDR2 is ANQGSEA in the germline V gene. V trimming: 7 bases; J trimming: 2 bases; junction bases outside the gene matches: 7. This CDR3 has 13 amino acids. CDR3 sequence reads: CSAAGTSPYEQYF. The CDR3 DNA reads TGCAGCGCCGCCGGGACTAGTCCCTACGAGCAGTACTTC.

With respect to this clonotype: One end of the junction is discordant with germline, which a read error may explain. The V gene is TRBV3-1, the J gene TRBJ2-7; the match to TRBD2 covers 10 bases. The CDR3 spans 15 residues. Germline CDR1 reads LGHDT; CDR2 reads YNNKEL (reference sequence). In DNA form, the CDR3 reads TGTGCCAGCAGCCAAGATATCGCTAGCGGGAGTCCTGCCGACTTC. It encodes CASSQDIASGSPADF.

The V gene is TRBV29-1, the J gene TRBJ2-3; D call uncertain. Germline V gives CDR1 SQVTM, CDR2 ANQGSEA. The CDR3 has 10 amino acids. V was cut by 4 bases and J by 8 bases, with 7 bases left in between. The CDR3 DNA is TGCAGCGTTGGGGTTCCTACGCAGTATTTT. Translating it yields CSVGVPTQYF.

The rearrangement links TRBV7-2 to TRBJ2-7, with D unresolved. Per germline, CDR1 SGHTA and CDR2 FQGNSA. The germline V and J ends were trimmed by 2 bases and 4 bases, with 12 bases remaining between them. The CDR3 spans 14 residues. CDR3 protein: CASSLTLQSYEQYF. The CDR3 bases are TGTGCCAGCAGCTTAACGTTACAGAGTTACGAGCAGTACTTC.

The chain joins TRBV27 to TRBJ2-1; 10 bases are a match to TRBD1. The junction had 9 bases not matched to a gene; V was cut back by 6 bases and J by 7 bases. Germline lookup yields CDR1 MNHEY and CDR2 SMNVEV (reference sequence). The CDR3 runs to 15 residues. The CDR3 loop reads CASRPGQGFWNEQFF. DNA of the CDR3: TGTGCCAGCAGACCGGGACAGGGGTTTTGGAATGAGCAGTTCTTC.

This chain joins TRBV7-2 and TRBJ2-7, with D possibly matching TRBD2 (6 bases). This CDR3 is 16 amino acids long. CDR1 and CDR2 from the germline V gene are SGHTA and FQGNSA. The V end was cut by 2 bases, the J end by 3 bases, with 17 bases between. CDR3: CASSLSVTRGYYEQYF. For the CDR3, the DNA is TGTGCCAGCAGCTTAAGTGTGACTAGGGGATACTACGAGCAGTACTTC.

This chain joins TRBV27 and TRBJ2-3; D possibly matches TRBD1 or TRBD2 (5 bases each). V lost 5 bases and J 6 bases, leaving 12 bases between the germline ends. The CDR3 has 13 residues. Looked up from germline, CDR1 is MNHEY and CDR2 is SMNVEV (reference sequence). The CDR3 nucleotides are TGTGCCAGCAGTGCTGAGTGGGGGGATACGCAGTATTTT. Translating gives CASSAEWGDTQYF.

The chain uses TRBV13 and TRBJ2-7, with 9 bases aligning to TRBD2. Germline assignment: CDR1 PRHDT and CDR2 FYEKMQ (reference sequence). The CDR3 consists of 15 residues. V lost 5 bases to trimming and J lost 0 bases; unmatched junction nucleotides: 5. The CDR3 bases are TGTGCCAGCAGCACTCTAGCGGGGCGCTCCTACGAGCAGTACTTC. It translates to CASSTLAGRSYEQYF. Complete variable domain (other parts from reference TRBV13 and TRBJ2-7): AAGVIQSPRHLIKEKRETATLKCYPIPRHDTVYWYQQGPGQDPQFLISFYEKMQSDKGSIPDRFSAQQFSDYHSELNMSSLELGDSALYFCASSTLAGRSYEQYFGPGTRLTVT.

V gene TRBV5-1 combines with J gene TRBJ2-7; D may be TRBD2 (5 bases). Germline V gene data show CDR1 as SGHRS and CDR2 as YFSETQ. Trimming took 4 bases from V and 5 from J, leaving 13 bases between them. The CDR3 extends over 13 amino acids. This chain's CDR3 is CASSASGSHEQYF. CDR3 DNA: TGCGCCAGCAGCGCCTCGGGGAGCCACGAGCAGTACTTC. Combining the CDR3 with reference TRBV5-1 and TRBJ2-7 gives the whole variable domain KAGVTQTPRYLIKTRGQQVTLSCSPISGHRSVSWYQQTPGQGLQFLFEYFSETQRNKGNFPGRFSGRQFSNSRSEMNVSTLELGDSALYLCASSASGSHEQYFGPGTRLTVT.

This chain links TRBV19 with TRBJ1-5; no clear D. Germline loops: CDR1 LNHDA, CDR2 SQIVND (reference sequence). CDR3 length equals 15 residues. With 3 bases removed from V and 3 bases from J, the gap between germline ends came to 12 bases. This CDR3 reads CASSISERNNQPQHF. In DNA, the CDR3 is TGTGCCAGTAGTATCTCGGAACGGAACAATCAGCCCCAGCATTTT. The variable domain in full, with the rest retrieved from reference TRBV19 and TRBJ1-5, is DGGITQSPKYLFRKEGQNVTLSCEQNLNHDAMYWYRQDPGQGLRLIYYSQIVNDFQKGDIAEGYSVSREKKESFPLTVTSAQKNPTAFYLCASSISERNNQPQHFGDGTRLSIL.

The chain links TRBV27 to TRBJ1-5, with D possibly matching TRBD1 (5 bases). V dropped 0 bases and J dropped 7 bases, with 10 bases sitting between them. Germline CDR1 and CDR2: MNHEY and SMNVEV (reference sequence). The CDR3 runs 14 residues. DNA of the CDR3: TGTGCCAGCAGTTTATCCGGGCGGGGCCAGCCCCAGCATTTT. Its protein is CASSLSGRGQPQHF.

CDR3 loop: CASSLSSPQDQETQYF. The DNA for the CDR3 is TGTGCCAGCAGTTTATCGAGCCCCCAGGATCAAGAGACCCAGTACTTC. The rearrangement uses TRBV27 and TRBJ2-5, with D unresolved. The CDR3 consists of 16 residues. Germline V CDR1 and CDR2: MNHEY, SMNVEV (reference sequence). The V and J ends lost 0 bases and 2 bases respectively, with 13 bases between them.

The V gene is TRBV27, the J gene TRBJ1-3; D may be TRBD1 (5 bases). Germline CDR1 reads MNHEY; CDR2 reads SMNVEV (reference sequence). Trimming pared 4 bases from V and 9 bases from J, leaving 13 bases between. The length of the CDR3 is 13 residues. The CDR3 is CASSYASGGTIYF. Written as DNA, the CDR3 is TGTGCCAGCAGTTACGCTTCGGGGGGCACCATATATTTT.

This clonotype was seen once. CDR3 sequence reads: CASSVGRSSYEQYF. The CDR3 nucleotides are TGTGCCAGCAGCGTGGGGAGGAGCTCCTACGAGCAGTACTTC. V gene TRBV9 combines with J gene TRBJ2-7; possible D gene TRBD2, 6 bases. Germline assignment: CDR1 SGDLS and CDR2 YYNGEE. The CDR3 has 14 residues. With 2 bases removed from V and 0 bases from J, the gap between germline ends came to 9 bases.

The genes are TRBV24-1 and TRBJ1-1; 9 bases line up with TRBD1. Losses at the gene ends were 8 bases for V and 5 bases for J; bases not matched to a gene: 8. Looked up from germline, CDR1 is KGHDR and CDR2 is SFDVKD. This CDR3 is built from 14 residues. The CDR3 DNA reads as TGTGCCACCAAGGGGGACAGGGACGGAACTGAAGCTTTCTTT. Translating it yields CATKGDRDGTEAFF.

The rearrangement uses TRBV20-1 and TRBJ2-7; D call uncertain. The CDR3 covers 14 residues. Trimming removed 0 bases at V and 1 base at J, with 10 bases between. In germline, CDR1 is DFQATT, CDR2 SNEGSKA (reference sequence). The CDR3 loop reads CSARDSGISYEQYF. DNA for the CDR3: TGCAGTGCTAGAGATTCAGGTATTTCCTACGAGCAGTACTTC.

The rearrangement links TRBV11-3 to TRBJ1-1; D not certain. V lost 4 bases and J 7 bases, leaving 13 bases between the germline ends. This CDR3 is built from 13 residues. CDR1 and CDR2 (germline): SGHNT, YENEEA. CDR3 sequence: CASSWVESGEAFF. The CDR3 DNA reads as TGTGCCAGCAGCTGGGTAGAATCGGGTGAAGCTTTCTTT.

CDR3 DNA sequence: TGTGCCAGTAGCGGCCAGGAAAGTTCCTACAATGAGCAGTTCTTC. Translated, it gives CASSGQESSYNEQFF. The chain recombines TRBV19 with TRBJ2-1; D gene ambiguous. Trimming took 6 bases from V and 1 from J, leaving 13 bases between them. Germline V gene sequence: CDR1 LNHDA, CDR2 SQIVND (reference sequence). This CDR3 comprises 15 residues.

The chain has TRBV5-6 and TRBJ1-1, with D possibly TRBD1 on 6 matching bases. V lost 1 base and J lost 0, with 7 bases in between. CDR1 is SGHDT and CDR2 is YYEEEE in the germline V gene. There are 14 residues in the CDR3. As DNA, the CDR3 is TGTGCCAGCAGCTTGTACAGGGTGAACACTGAAGCTTTCTTT. It is translated as CASSLYRVNTEAFF.

This chain links TRBV12-3 or TRBV12-4 with TRBJ2-7; 9 bases line up with TRBD2. The trim removed 6 bases at V and 2 bases at J, leaving 8 bases unmatched. The CDR3 is 15 residues long. The CDR3 region is CASSRSGRGAYEQYF. CDR3 DNA: TGTGCCAGCAGCCGTAGCGGGAGAGGCGCCTACGAGCAGTACTTC.

The chain couples TRBV4-1 to TRBJ1-2, with a tentative D call TRBD1 (5 bases). V lost 0 bases, J lost 4 bases, and 12 bases lay in between. This CDR3 region has 15 residues. From germline, CDR1 is MGHRA and CDR2 YSYEKL. CDR3: CASSQELGPTYGYTF. The CDR3 DNA sequence: TGCGCCAGCAGCCAAGAACTGGGGCCAACCTATGGCTACACCTTC.

This clonotype has a handful of counts. CDR3 sequence reads: CASSLVGDSYGYTF. CDR3 DNA sequence: TGTGCCAGCAGCTTAGTTGGTGACTCCTATGGCTACACCTTC. J is TRBJ1-2 and V is TRBV7-9; D gene unclear. CDR1 is SEHNR and CDR2 is FQNEAQ in the germline V gene (reference sequence). This CDR3 contains 14 residues. The V gene lost 1 base and the J gene lost 4 bases, with 10 bases spanning the gap.

The chain joins TRBV29-1 to TRBJ2-7, with D perhaps given as TRBD1 or TRBD2 (5 bases each). CDR1 is SQVTM, CDR2 ANQGSEA, per germline. CDR3 length: 12 residues. Trimming left V 4 bases short and J 1 base short, with 8 bases between. The CDR3, as DNA: TGCAGCGTTGTTGGGGGATCCTACGAGCAGTACTTC. This sequence encodes CSVVGGSYEQYF.

The chain carries TRBV6-2 or TRBV6-3 and TRBJ2-7, with D perhaps being TRBD1 or TRBD2 (6 bases each). CDR3 length equals 16 residues. CDR1 is MNHEY, CDR2 SVGEGT, per germline. Trimming stripped 2 bases from V and 4 bases from J, with 18 bases between. CDR3 loop: CASSYRMEGVRYEQYF. CDR3 sequence (DNA): TGTGCCAGCAGTTACAGGATGGAGGGGGTAAGGTACGAGCAGTACTTC.

This sequence joins TRBV2 and TRBJ2-1; D may be TRBD1 or TRBD2 (6 bases each). Germline assignment: CDR1 SNHLY and CDR2 FYNNEI. The CDR3 loop spans 17 amino acids. V was trimmed by 6 bases and J by 3 bases, leaving 21 bases between them. CDR3 nucleotides: TGTGCCAGCAGGTCCCGGGACTGGGCCAGGGGCTACAATGAGCAGTTCTTC. This codes for CASRSRDWARGYNEQFF.